This T cell receptor beta chain appears in the sequencing data of a study of cytomegalovirus exposure and HLA in healthy donors. Study outcomes and limitations: A later analysis appeared to link common viral pathogens to several of the most significant clusters. Some V segments (TRBV6-2 and TRBV6-3 among them) were excluded as indistinguishable.

Vbeta (60) and Jbeta (13) primers were used in the PCR. Authors' methods: In a later analysis, of tens of millions of unique beta chains, 9 million to 11 million appeared in at least two donors. TCRdb's copy holds only in-frame clones and misses some; the assay was immunoSEQ multiplex PCR. The DNA was the basis for D and trimming; V, J and clone size are from that table. The sample records fewer than 140,000 clones, approximately 82% being singletons. About this clone itself: Antigen unknown.

V trimming: 1 base; J trimming: 16 bases; junction bases outside the gene matches: 7. The CDR3 consists of 14 residues. CDR1 and CDR2 (germline): LNHDA, SQIVND (reference sequence). Sequenced input: PBMCs. This clonotype was obtained from a man aged 35 to 55 in good health and CMV-seronegative. The chain employs TRBV19 and TRBJ1-4; TRBD1 aligns across 12 bases. The CDR3 DNA is TGTGCCAGTAGTATAGGCGGGACAGGGGGCTTTCGGTTTTTT. Its protein product is CASSIGGTGGFRFF. The whole variable domain, filled in from reference TRBV19 and TRBJ1-4, reads DGGITQSPKYLFRKEGQNVTLSCEQNLNHDAMYWYRQDPGQGLRLIYYSQIVNDFQKGDIAEGYSVSREKKESFPLTVTSAQKNPTAFYLCASSIGGTGGFRFFGSGTQLSVL.